The 29 T cell receptor beta chains presented below share a single source sample, sequenced in a study of blood T cell repertoires in COVID-19. TCRdb's copy holds only in-frame clones and misses some; the assay was immunoSEQ multiplex PCR. The sample gives more than 200,000 clones, over 75% of which show up once; around a tenth is in the top ten. Source material: peripheral blood. These receptors all come from a man aged 45-65 years with COVID-19, enrolled during active disease.

In DNA form, the CDR3 reads TGTGCCAGCAGCTTCAACTCGGGGGGGCAGGGAGAGACCCAGTACTTC. Residues: CASSFNSGGQGETQYF. This sequence joins TRBV7-8 and TRBJ2-5; TRBD2 agrees at 8 bases. Trimming at V came to 3 bases and at J to 4 bases, leaving 10 bases not matched to a gene. Germline values: CDR1 SGHVS, CDR2 FQNEAQ. The CDR3 spans 16 residues.

The chain has TRBV27 and TRBJ2-7; 11 nucleotides align to TRBD1. Germline-derived CDR1 and CDR2 are MNHEY and SMNVEV (reference sequence). V was clipped by 5 bases and J by 3 bases; unmatched bases: 6. The length of the CDR3 is 15 residues. CDR3 in amino acids: CASSLRTGGYYEQYF. CDR3 DNA sequence: TGTGCCAGCAGTCTGAGGACAGGGGGCTACTACGAGCAGTACTTC.

This clone was counted only a few times. The V and J genes are TRBV23-1 and TRBJ2-7; D is possibly TRBD2 (7 bases). TRBV23-1 is an ORF for which the function is uncertain. Trimming stripped 4 bases from V and 5 bases from J, with 18 bases between. The CDR3 has 15 residues. CDR3 in amino acids: CASSPGWEGVHEQYF. The CDR3 DNA reads as TGCGCCAGCAGTCCTGGGTGGGAGGGGGTACACGAGCAGTACTTC.

This chain joins TRBV6-5 and TRBJ1-1; no reliable D call. The CDR3 covers 14 residues. The V end lost 6 bases, the J end lost 2 bases, and 13 bases lay between the germline ends. Germline CDR1 MNHEY, CDR2 SVGAGI. The CDR3 coding sequence is TGTGCCAGCAGAGTCCCTAGAGAAAACACTGAAGCTTTCTTT. Translated, it gives CASRVPRENTEAFF.

The chain couples TRBV7-9 to TRBJ2-7; 7 bases are a match to TRBD1. The junction had 12 bases not matched to a gene; V was cut back by 5 bases and J by 2 bases. The germline CDR1 and CDR2 sequences are SEHNR and FQNEAQ (reference sequence). This CDR3 is 16 amino acids long. Here the CDR3 DNA reads TGTGCCAGCAGCCCCAGCTGGAACAGGGGCGCCTACGAGCAGTACTTC. Translation gives CASSPSWNRGAYEQYF.

This clone was detected a few times. The CDR3 DNA sequence: TGTGCCAGCAGCATTTCCCAAGTTCGACTAGCGGGACTTGGGTACGAGCAGTACTTC. It encodes CASSISQVRLAGLGYEQYF. J is TRBJ2-7 and V is TRBV13, with TRBD2 matching over 11 bases. V trimming: 5 bases; J trimming: 4 bases; junction bases outside the gene matches: 19. CDR3 size: 19 residues. CDR1 PRHDT and CDR2 FYEKMQ come from the germline V gene (reference sequence).

The chain carries TRBV4-3 and TRBJ2-7; 8 positions match TRBD1. There are 16 residues in the CDR3. Germline CDR1 LGHNA, CDR2 YSLEER. The trim removed 0 bases at V and 0 bases at J, leaving 4 bases unmatched. The CDR3 region has the DNA TGCGCCAGCAGCCAAGAATTTACAGGGGGCTCCTACGAGCAGTACTTC. It is translated as CASSQEFTGGSYEQYF.

The chain has TRBV2 and TRBJ1-1; 10 bases fit TRBD1. Germline V lookup: CDR1 SNHLY, CDR2 FYNNEI. The trim removed 4 bases at V and 2 bases at J, leaving 7 bases unmatched. The CDR3 runs to 16 residues. CDR3 in DNA: TGTGCCAGCAGTGGCTGGACAGGGGGGCCAAACACTGAAGCTTTCTTT. This gives the protein CASSGWTGGPNTEAFF.

The genes are TRBV5-1 and TRBJ2-2; a possible D gene is TRBD2 (7 bases). Between the trimmed V and J ends, which lost 4 bases and 0 bases, there was a span of 10 bases. This CDR3 contains 15 residues. Germline V CDR1 and CDR2: SGHRS, YFSETQ. The CDR3 is CASSGGGPNTGELFF. The CDR3 bases are TGCGCCAGCAGCGGCGGGGGCCCGAACACCGGGGAGCTGTTTTTT.

The chain joins TRBV19 to TRBJ1-5; a possible D gene is TRBD1 (6 bases). Per germline, CDR1 LNHDA and CDR2 SQIVND (reference sequence). The V end lost 0 bases, the J end lost 6 bases, and 9 bases lay between the germline ends. This CDR3 comprises 14 residues. The CDR3 sequence is CASSIETGFQPQHF. CDR3 bases: TGTGCCAGTAGTATAGAAACAGGGTTTCAGCCCCAGCATTTT.

V usage is TRBV19 and J usage is TRBJ1-5; TRBD1 aligns across 8 bases. V dropped 5 bases and J dropped 3; count of bases not matched to a gene: 6. CDR1 and CDR2 from the germline V gene are LNHDA and SQIVND (reference sequence). The CDR3 is made up of 15 amino acids. The CDR3: CASSVLDRDNQPQHF. Written as DNA, the CDR3 is TGTGCCAGTAGTGTCCTGGACAGGGACAATCAGCCCCAGCATTTT.

This clone came up a few times. This chain links TRBV3-1 (or the pseudogene TRBV3-2) with TRBJ2-2; 8 bases line up with TRBD2. Germline loops: CDR1 LGHDT, CDR2 YNNKEL (reference sequence). Trimming cost V 4 bases and J 2 bases; bases outside gene matches: 6. This CDR3 region has 16 residues. The CDR3 coding sequence is TGTGCCAGCAGCCCCACTAGCGGAGCTAACACCGGGGAGCTGTTTTTT. Its protein product is CASSPTSGANTGELFF.

The chain links TRBV30 to TRBJ1-6, with TRBD1 matching 7 bases. V was clipped by 2 bases and J by 5 bases; unmatched bases: 6. Germline CDR1 GTSNPN, CDR2 SVGIG (reference sequence). The CDR3 totals 15 residues. The CDR3 loop is CAWSIGGANNSPLHF. The CDR3 DNA sequence: TGTGCCTGGAGTATAGGGGGCGCAAATAATTCACCCCTCCACTTT.

To note about this clone: Different DNA sequences within this sample yield the same CDR3. The genes are TRBV29-1 and TRBJ1-1; no reliable D call. Per germline, CDR1 SQVTM and CDR2 ANQGSEA. V lost 4 bases and J lost 1, with 7 bases in between. This CDR3 spans 12 amino acids. CDR3 amino acids: CSVAGRNTEAFF. CDR3 coding DNA: TGCAGCGTTGCGGGTCGGAACACTGAAGCTTTCTTT.

In this sample, this clone turned up a few times. The V gene is TRBV21-1, the J gene TRBJ2-7; the listed D gene, TRBD1, was not tested against the DNA. TRBV21-1 is listed as a pseudogene. This CDR3 comprises 16 residues. In nucleotides, the CDR3 is TGTGCCAGCAGCAAAGAGTGGACAGGGACCTCCTACGAGCAGTACTTC. Its translation: CASSKEWTGTSYEQYF.

The V gene is TRBV6-6, the J gene TRBJ1-5; the D gene is possibly TRBD1 (6 bases). CDR3 length equals 15 residues. The V and J ends lost 5 bases and 2 bases respectively, with 13 bases between them. Germline lookup yields CDR1 MNHNY and CDR2 SVGAGI (reference sequence). DNA for the CDR3: TGTGCCAGCAGTCCCAGGGGTTTAGGCAATCAGCCCCAGCATTTT. Translated, it gives CASSPRGLGNQPQHF.

The count of this clone is one. The chain uses TRBV5-4 and TRBJ1-4; D is perhaps TRBD1 (6 bases). Germline loops: CDR1 SGHNT, CDR2 YYREEE (reference sequence). The CDR3 contains 15 residues. Trimming pared 0 bases from V and 5 bases from J, leaving 11 bases between. CDR3 DNA sequence: TGTGCCAGCAGCTTGGATGGGGGCGGGAATGAAAAACTGTTTTTT. The encoded protein is CASSLDGGGNEKLFF.

DNA of the CDR3: TGTGCCAGCAGCGTAGGCCAGAACCAAGAGACCCAGTACTTC. Residues: CASSVGQNQETQYF. This sequence joins TRBV9 and TRBJ2-5; D unclear. The CDR3 has 14 amino acids. CDR1 is SGDLS and CDR2 is YYNGEE in the germline V gene. Trimming shortened V by 0 bases and J by 0 bases, and 6 bases separated the two germline ends.

The chain recombines TRBV20-1 with TRBJ2-1, with 8 bases identical to TRBD2. CDR1 is DFQATT and CDR2 is SNEGSKA in the germline V gene (reference sequence). The trim removed 3 bases at V and 11 bases at J, leaving 15 bases unmatched. The CDR3 is 15 residues long. The CDR3 DNA follows: TGCAGTGCTAGTGCGGCGGGAGGCAAGCCGCCCCAGCAGTTCTTC. Encoded protein: CSASAAGGKPPQQFF.

This chain uses TRBV15 with TRBJ2-1, with 9 bases that match TRBD2. In germline, CDR1 is LNHNV, CDR2 YYDKDF (reference sequence). The CDR3 extends over 13 amino acids. Losses at the gene ends were 7 bases for V and 9 bases for J; bases not matched to a gene: 7. CDR3 protein: CATTVAGGSEQFF. As DNA, the CDR3 is TGTGCCACCACCGTGGCGGGAGGGAGTGAGCAGTTCTTC.

This chain uses TRBV5-4 with TRBJ1-3, with TRBD1 matching over 9 bases. CDR1 SGHNT and CDR2 YYREEE come from the germline V gene (reference sequence). V shed 2 bases and J 4 bases; nucleotides not matched to a gene: 10. The CDR3 spans 17 residues. This CDR3 is CASSFGGQGTLGNTIYF. In nucleotides, the CDR3 is TGTGCCAGCAGCTTCGGGGGACAGGGAACTCTCGGAAACACCATATATTTT.

A few counts support this clone. V usage is TRBV2 and J usage is TRBJ1-5, with 8 positions matching TRBD1. This CDR3 is built from 15 residues. Germline lookup yields CDR1 SNHLY and CDR2 FYNNEI. J gave up 4 bases and V 6 bases, and 8 bases lay outside the gene matches. CDR3 sequence (DNA): TGTGCCAGCAGCCAAGACAGGGGACGAAATCAGCCCCAGCATTTT. This codes for CASSQDRGRNQPQHF.

The chain has TRBV5-1 and TRBJ1-1; D is uncertain. This CDR3 has 15 residues. V gave up 1 base and J gave up 1 base, with 11 bases separating them. Germline values: CDR1 SGHRS, CDR2 YFSETQ. CDR3 sequence reads: CASSLLGRENTEAFF. For the CDR3, the DNA is TGCGCCAGCAGCTTGCTCGGCCGGGAGAACACTGAAGCTTTCTTT.

The chain uses TRBV24-1 and TRBJ2-1; 7 nucleotides agree with TRBD1. The J segment lost 3 bases and the V segment lost 4 bases, leaving 5 bases of the junction unmatched. The CDR3 totals 15 residues. Looked up from germline, CDR1 is KGHDR and CDR2 is SFDVKD. The CDR3 DNA follows: TGTGCCACCAGTGACCCTCGACAGGGCTACAATGAGCAGTTCTTC. It translates to CATSDPRQGYNEQFF.

This clone showed up just a few times. The chain recombines TRBV4-2 with TRBJ1-6; D not certain. The V end lost 6 bases, the J end lost 6 bases, and 15 bases lay between the germline ends. This CDR3 spans 15 amino acids. Germline CDR1 is LGHNA and CDR2 is YNFKEQ. The chain's CDR3 is CASRLGQDANSPLHF. Written as DNA, the CDR3 is TGTGCCAGCAGACTTGGTCAGGATGCTAATTCACCCCTCCACTTT.

The chain is built from TRBV28 and TRBJ2-1; 13 nucleotides line up with TRBD2. With 5 bases clipped from V and 5 bases from J, the junction kept 6 bases outside the gene matches. This CDR3 comprises 16 residues. Germline CDR1 reads MDHEN; CDR2 reads SYDVKM. CDR3 amino acids: CASSPEGLAGNNEQFF. The DNA of the CDR3 is TGTGCCAGCAGTCCCGAGGGACTAGCGGGGAACAATGAGCAGTTCTTC.

The J gene is TRBJ2-3, the V gene TRBV21-1; TRBD2 is the table's D call and was not checked against the DNA. TRBV21-1 is reported as a pseudogene. This CDR3 spans 22 amino acids. DNA of the CDR3: TGTGCCAGCAGCAACCTTCCGGGCCCCGGGAGCTGGAGACCTTCTAGCACAGATACGCAGTATTTT. Its protein is CASSNLPGPGSWRPSSTDTQYF.

This clone was recorded only once. This chain connects TRBV24-1 to TRBJ2-1; D ambiguous. The CDR3 extends over 14 amino acids. V lost 3 bases and J lost 5, with 10 bases in between. CDR1 and CDR2 from the germline V gene are KGHDR and SFDVKD. The CDR3 DNA reads as TGTGCCACCAGTGATCCGACATACCACAATGAGCAGTTCTTC. Residues: CATSDPTYHNEQFF.

This clone was seen a handful of times. The chain links TRBV3-1 (or the pseudogene TRBV3-2) to TRBJ1-4, with 9 bases identical to TRBD1. Trimming at V came to 2 bases and at J to 8 bases, leaving 3 bases not matched to a gene. The CDR3 totals 14 residues. The germline CDR1 and CDR2 sequences are LGHDT and YNNKEL (reference sequence). The CDR3 bases are TGTGCCAGCAGCCAACGGACAGGGGAAGAAAAACTGTTTTTT. It translates to CASSQRTGEEKLFF.